Each of the 26 T cell receptor beta chains below was sequenced from the same sample in a study of beta chain features in type 1 diabetes (dated by TCRdb to 2017 to 2018). Overall study outcomes, separate from this receptor: Type 1 diabetes patients showed a moderate but significant shortening of TCRB CDR3 length in all four CD4+ subsets.

The library was produced with the immunoSEQ multiplex PCR assay. The entire isolated RNA was reverse transcribed using the High Capacity cDNA Reverse Transcription Kit, and thus expressed TCRB transcripts were sequenced. The source is immuneACCESS, and TCRdb retained only in-frame sequences with V and J called. Part of the clones is not carried over; for the studies checked, unresolved V genes explain less than half of this, and the remainder is unexplained. This sample gives 300,000 or so clones in total; around an eighth of them show up just once. The ten largest clonotypes hold 0.015% to 0.02% of the sample. These TCRs' antigens remain unknown. Input material: naive CD4+ T cells from blood. In the paper's terms, the cell subset or site label means: true naive CD4+ T cells. Receptors originate from a man aged 25 to 40 with type 1 diabetes.

V usage is TRBV9 and J usage is TRBJ2-7; TRBD2 aligns across 10 bases. The ends lost 4 bases at V and 2 bases at J; junction bases unmatched: 6. This CDR3 has 15 residues. Germline-derived CDR1 and CDR2 are SGDLS and YYNGEE. The CDR3 nucleotides are TGTGCCAGCAGCCCCCAGGGACTAGCGACCTACGAGCAGTACTTC. This encodes CASSPQGLATYEQYF.

This clone was detected only a few times. This rearrangement joins TRBV6-5 to TRBJ2-1; 7 nucleotides match TRBD2. This CDR3 has 14 residues. Germline V gene sequence: CDR1 MNHEY, CDR2 SVGAGI. Losses at the gene ends were 3 bases for V and 5 bases for J; bases not matched to a gene: 4. CDR3 nucleotide sequence: TGTGCCAGCAGTTATACTAGCGTGGACAATGAGCAGTTCTTC. It translates to CASSYTSVDNEQFF.

This clone has only one observation. V usage is TRBV5-6 and J usage is TRBJ2-7; 7 bases are a match to TRBD1. The CDR3 sequence is 14 residues long. The germline V gene encodes CDR1 SGHDT and CDR2 YYEEEE. V shed 1 base and J 5 bases; nucleotides not matched to a gene: 6. The CDR3 DNA reads TGTGCCAGCAGCTTGTTTCCAGGGGGACACGAGCAGTACTTC. This codes for CASSLFPGGHEQYF.

The rearrangement joins TRBV29-1 to TRBJ2-1; possible D gene TRBD2, 6 bases. The germline V gene encodes CDR1 SQVTM and CDR2 ANQGSEA. CDR3 length: 12 amino acids. Between the trimmed V and J ends, which lost 4 bases and 7 bases, there was a span of 11 bases. CDR3 DNA sequence: TGCAGCGTTGCGAATGGAGGGAATGAGCAGTTCTTC. It translates to CSVANGGNEQFF.

This chain joins TRBV5-4 and TRBJ2-1, with D perhaps matching TRBD1 (6 bases). From germline, CDR1 is SGHNT and CDR2 YYREEE (reference sequence). V lost 3 bases to trimming and J lost 9 bases, with 16 bases between them. This CDR3 region has 14 residues. CDR3 residues: CASSYDTGLGEQFF. The CDR3 nucleotides read TGTGCCAGCAGCTACGACACAGGGCTTGGTGAGCAGTTCTTC.

J is TRBJ2-1 and V is TRBV28; 9 nucleotides match TRBD2. The CDR3 runs to 13 residues. Trimming cost V 6 bases and J 6 bases; bases outside gene matches: 3. Per the germline V gene, CDR1 is MDHEN and CDR2 is SYDVKM. As DNA, the CDR3 is TGTGCCAGCAGCCTAGCGGGGTTCAATGAGCAGTTCTTC. Its translation: CASSLAGFNEQFF.

V is TRBV5-1 and J is TRBJ1-2, with a tentative D call TRBD1 (6 bases). The V end was cut by 4 bases, the J end by 7 bases, with 11 bases between. The CDR3 is 12 amino acids. Germline CDR1 reads SGHRS; CDR2 reads YFSETQ. In DNA, the CDR3 is TGCGCCAGCAGCCCGGGACAATCTGGCTACACCTTC. Translating gives CASSPGQSGYTF.

This clone was observed a few times. The V gene is TRBV29-1, the J gene TRBJ2-1; D perhaps matches TRBD2 (5 bases). Trimming left V 8 bases short and J 3 bases short, with 17 bases between. Germline V lookup: CDR1 SQVTM, CDR2 ANQGSEA. The CDR3 has 14 residues. CDR3 DNA: TGCAGCCCATGCCTAGCCAGCTACTACAATGAGCAGTTCTTC. Its protein is CSPCLASYYNEQFF.

This clone was recorded a few times. The chain uses TRBV5-1 and TRBJ2-5; D is unclear. The V gene lost 1 base and the J gene lost 3 bases, with 10 bases spanning the gap. The CDR3 is 14 residues long. Germline V gene sequence: CDR1 SGHRS, CDR2 YFSETQ. As DNA, the CDR3 is TGCGCCAGCAGCTTGCAGTCCACAGAAGAGACCCAGTACTTC. Its translation is CASSLQSTEETQYF.

The chain employs TRBV4-1 and TRBJ1-2, with D possibly matching TRBD1 (5 bases). The V gene lost 0 bases and the J gene lost 5 bases, with 22 bases spanning the gap. In germline, CDR1 is MGHRA, CDR2 YSYEKL. The CDR3 is made up of 18 amino acids. The CDR3 here is CASSQERPREGLRYGYTF. CDR3 in DNA: TGCGCCAGCAGCCAAGAAAGGCCCAGGGAGGGATTGCGGTATGGCTACACCTTC.

In nucleotides, the CDR3 is TGCGCCACTCGCTCTGCAGGGGGCAACTATGGCTACACCTTC. This gives the protein CATRSAGGNYGYTF. This chain connects TRBV5-1 to TRBJ1-2, with 8 nucleotides matching TRBD1. Per the germline V gene, CDR1 is SGHRS and CDR2 is YFSETQ. The CDR3 runs 14 residues. V lost 9 bases, J lost 2 bases, and 9 bases stayed unmatched.

This chain joins TRBV30 and TRBJ1-1; D gene ambiguous. The V and J ends lost 4 bases and 2 bases respectively, with 14 bases between them. The CDR3 consists of 14 residues. The germline V gene has CDR1 GTSNPN and CDR2 SVGIG (reference sequence). CDR3 in amino acids: CAWTQATINTEAFF. CDR3 bases: TGTGCCTGGACGCAGGCCACGATTAACACTGAAGCTTTCTTT.

The chain combines TRBV18 with TRBJ2-7; D might be TRBD1 (5 bases). Trimming cost V 1 base and J 2 bases, with 6 bases left between them. This CDR3 is 13 amino acids long. Germline assignment: CDR1 KGHSH and CDR2 LQKENI. The DNA for the CDR3 is TGTGCCAGCTCACCACGACAGACCTACGAGCAGTACTTC. Its translation is CASSPRQTYEQYF.

The rearrangement joins TRBV5-4 to TRBJ2-3; TRBD2 aligns across 8 bases. V lost 2 bases, J lost 1 base, and 12 bases stayed unmatched. CDR1 SGHNT and CDR2 YYREEE come from the germline V gene (reference sequence). The CDR3 runs to 18 residues. In nucleotides, the CDR3 is TGTGCCAGCAGCTTCCCCGTAGCTCGAGCGGGAGGCACAGATACGCAGTATTTT. Translation gives CASSFPVARAGGTDTQYF.

The chain has TRBV7-2 and TRBJ2-7, with a tentative D call TRBD2 (6 bases). CDR3 length equals 15 residues. CDR1 and CDR2 from the germline V gene are SGHTA and FQGNSA. Trimming stripped 5 bases from V and 0 bases from J, with 14 bases between. CDR3 protein: CASSRGLLSSYEQYF. The CDR3 nucleotides are TGTGCCAGCAGCCGGGGACTTTTGAGCTCCTACGAGCAGTACTTC.

CDR3 in DNA: TGTGCCAGCAGTCGAAGTCCCTGGGCAGGCGGGGGTGGCTACACCTTC. It yields the protein CASSRSPWAGGGGYTF. This chain uses TRBV27 with TRBJ1-2; possible D gene TRBD1, 5 bases. Trimming left V 5 bases short and J 7 bases short, with 23 bases between. The germline CDR1 and CDR2 sequences are MNHEY and SMNVEV (reference sequence). CDR3 length: 16 amino acids.

This chain links TRBV4-2 with TRBJ2-1; TRBD2 aligns across 8 bases. This CDR3 has 15 residues. Looked up from germline, CDR1 is LGHNA and CDR2 is YNFKEQ. J gave up 5 bases and V 8 bases, and 11 bases lay outside the gene matches. CDR3 in DNA: TGTGCCAGCCAGTTAGGCAGCGGGGGAGACAATGAGCAGTTCTTC. Its translation: CASQLGSGGDNEQFF.

The chain carries TRBV28 and TRBJ1-4, with D maybe TRBD1 (6 bases). The CDR3 loop spans 15 amino acids. Germline-derived CDR1 and CDR2 are MDHEN and SYDVKM. V lost 2 bases and J 6 bases, leaving 13 bases between the germline ends. CDR3 nucleotide sequence: TGTGCCAGCAGTTTACCGGGGGGCGCGGATGAAAAACTGTTTTTT. Translated: CASSLPGGADEKLFF.

The chain joins TRBV27 to TRBJ2-7; D is possibly TRBD2 (6 bases). CDR1 MNHEY and CDR2 SMNVEV come from the germline V gene (reference sequence). The CDR3 length is 14 residues. Trimming removed 6 bases from V and 3 bases from J, with 15 bases in between. CDR3 sequence reads: CASRQAGWGYEQYF. DNA of the CDR3: TGTGCCAGCAGGCAAGCGGGTTGGGGCTACGAGCAGTACTTC.

The chain is built from TRBV6-1 and TRBJ2-5; TRBD1 might be the D (5 bases). Germline V gene data show CDR1 as MNHNS and CDR2 as SASEGT. V lost 2 bases to trimming and J lost 0 bases, with 7 bases between them. The CDR3 has 14 amino acids. CDR3 amino acids: CASSEQGHQETQYF. CDR3 DNA sequence: TGTGCCAGCAGTGAACAGGGCCACCAAGAGACCCAGTACTTC.

The rearrangement joins TRBV7-3 to TRBJ1-1; no definite D call. This CDR3 spans 14 amino acids. The V gene's germline CDR1 is SGHTA and CDR2 FQGTGA. V lost 6 bases and J 0 bases, leaving 11 bases between the germline ends. The CDR3: CASSRGLMNTEAFF. The DNA of the CDR3 is TGTGCCAGCAGTCGGGGATTGATGAACACTGAAGCTTTCTTT.

This clone was seen more than once but under ten times. The chain carries TRBV7-9 and TRBJ2-7; 9 nucleotides agree with TRBD2. Per germline, CDR1 SEHNR and CDR2 FQNEAQ (reference sequence). The J segment lost 4 bases and the V segment lost 10 bases, leaving 8 bases of the junction unmatched. This CDR3 has 13 amino acids. CDR3 residues: CATRREGQYEQYF. DNA of the CDR3: TGTGCCACCCGGCGGGAGGGCCAATACGAGCAGTACTTC.

This chain joins TRBV5-5 and TRBJ2-1; 13 positions agree with TRBD2. Trimming cost V 2 bases and J 12 bases; bases outside gene matches: 23. The V gene's germline CDR1 is SGHKS and CDR2 YYEKEE (reference sequence). This CDR3 contains 20 residues. CDR3 sequence reads: CASSFAPPSRTSGRLVGQFF. CDR3 nucleotide sequence: TGTGCCAGCAGCTTCGCGCCACCCTCTAGGACTAGCGGGAGATTAGTTGGGCAGTTCTTC.

This clone has just a few counts. The chain recombines TRBV29-1 with TRBJ1-1, with TRBD1 matching over 8 bases. This CDR3 has 13 residues. CDR1 and CDR2 from the germline V gene are SQVTM and ANQGSEA. Trimming cost V 7 bases and J 3 bases; bases outside gene matches: 7. The CDR3 loop is CSADRGGYTEAFF. In DNA form, the CDR3 reads TGCAGCGCTGACAGGGGTGGATACACTGAAGCTTTCTTT.

About this clone: Other DNA sequences of this sample code for an identical CDR3. The chain combines TRBV28 with TRBJ2-7; tentatively, D is TRBD2 (5 bases). The CDR3 is made up of 14 amino acids. Germline V gene data show CDR1 as MDHEN and CDR2 as SYDVKM. The V end lost 5 bases, the J end lost 0 bases, and 11 bases lay between the germline ends. The CDR3 here is CASSSGGSSYEQYF. In DNA, the CDR3 is TGTGCCAGCAGTAGCGGAGGTAGCTCCTACGAGCAGTACTTC.

In this sample, this clone turned up a few times. CDR3 DNA sequence: TGTGCCAGCAGTTTAGGGGGACAGGGGGCTTACGAGCAGTACTTC. Amino acid sequence: CASSLGGQGAYEQYF. This chain links TRBV28 with TRBJ2-7; 12 positions agree with TRBD1. Per the germline V gene, CDR1 is MDHEN and CDR2 is SYDVKM. V was pared by 2 bases and J by 4 bases, with 3 bases of the junction left unmatched. This CDR3 is built from 15 residues.